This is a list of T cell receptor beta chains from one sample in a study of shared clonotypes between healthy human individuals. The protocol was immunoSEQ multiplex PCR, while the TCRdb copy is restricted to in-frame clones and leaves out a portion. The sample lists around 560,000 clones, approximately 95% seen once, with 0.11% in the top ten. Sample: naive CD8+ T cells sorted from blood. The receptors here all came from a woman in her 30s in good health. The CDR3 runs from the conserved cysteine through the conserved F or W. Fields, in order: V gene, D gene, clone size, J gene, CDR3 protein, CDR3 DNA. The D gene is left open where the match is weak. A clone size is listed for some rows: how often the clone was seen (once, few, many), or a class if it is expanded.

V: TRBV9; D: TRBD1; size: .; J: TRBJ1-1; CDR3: CASSTTGRDTEAFF; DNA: TGTGCCAGCAGCACGACAGGGAGGGACACTGAAGCTTTCTTT
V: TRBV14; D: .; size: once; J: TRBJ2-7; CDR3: CASSFSEAYEQYF; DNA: TGTGCCAGCAGCTTCAGTGAGGCCTACGAGCAGTACTTC
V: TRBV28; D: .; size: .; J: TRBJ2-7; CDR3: CASSFGRAGREQYF; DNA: TGTGCCAGCAGTTTTGGGCGGGCCGGACGCGAGCAGTACTTC
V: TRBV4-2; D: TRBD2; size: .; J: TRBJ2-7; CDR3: CASSQSSGSSYEQYF; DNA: TGTGCCAGCAGCCAGAGTAGCGGGTCTTCCTACGAGCAGTACTTC
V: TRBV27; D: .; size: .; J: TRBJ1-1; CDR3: CASSLSGTMGTEAFF; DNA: TGTGCCAGCAGTTTAAGCGGGACGATGGGCACTGAAGCTTTCTTT
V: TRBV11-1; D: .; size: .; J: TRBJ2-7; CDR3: CASSKPMAYEQYF; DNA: TGTGCCAGCAGCAAACCAATGGCCTACGAGCAGTACTTC
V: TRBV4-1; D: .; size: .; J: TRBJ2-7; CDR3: CASSQDFELPYEQYF; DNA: TGCGCCAGCAGCCAAGATTTTGAGCTTCCCTACGAGCAGTACTTC
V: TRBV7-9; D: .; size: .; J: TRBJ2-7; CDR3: CASSFISSSYEQYF; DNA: TGTGCCAGCAGCTTTATTTCGTCTTCCTACGAGCAGTACTTC
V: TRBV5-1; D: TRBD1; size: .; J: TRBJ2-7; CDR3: CASSQNRDRGLYEQYF; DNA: TGCGCCAGCAGCCAGAACCGGGACAGGGGCCTCTACGAGCAGTACTTC
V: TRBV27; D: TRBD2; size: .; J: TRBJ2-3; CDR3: CASSLAGPPSTLDTQYF; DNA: TGTGCCAGTTCCTTAGCGGGACCGCCCAGCACACTGGATACGCAGTATTTT
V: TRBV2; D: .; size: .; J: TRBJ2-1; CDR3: CASSGASNEQFF; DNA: TGTGCCAGCAGTGGGGCTAGCAATGAGCAGTTCTTC